Listed here are 10 T cell receptor beta chains from one sample, sequenced in a study of vaccination effects on CD4 cells after COVID-19. Antigen-specific CD4+ T cells expanded by the ViraFEST assay with viral peptide pools were then sequenced. Following culture for approximately ten days, CD4+ T cells were isolated. Two doses of BNT162b2 or mRNA-1273 vaccine were administered to participants. Their antigens are not known. TCRdb's copy holds only in-frame clones and misses some; the assay was immunoSEQ multiplex PCR. The sample contains 60,000 to 85,000 clones, 74% of which appear only once. Sequencing was performed on CD4+ T cells from PBMCs cultured with HCoV-229E spike peptides, taken after COVID-19 vaccination. All receptors derive from a human donor who received a COVID-19 vaccine.

This chain uses TRBV10-3 with TRBJ1-3; TRBD1 agrees at 9 bases. With 6 bases clipped from V and 4 bases from J, the junction kept 4 bases outside the gene matches. Germline CDR1 reads ENHRY; CDR2 reads SYGVKD. The CDR3 runs 14 residues. CDR3 bases: TGTGCCATCAGCGGACAGGGGAAAGGAAACACCATATATTTT. Protein: CAISGQGKGNTIYF.

J is TRBJ1-3 and V is TRBV6-6; D is uncertain. Trimming stripped 2 bases from V and 0 bases from J, with 11 bases between. The CDR3 has 16 amino acids. Germline loops: CDR1 MNHNY, CDR2 SVGAGI (reference sequence). The CDR3 loop reads CASSYGGANSGNTIYF. The CDR3 DNA is TGTGCCAGCAGTTACGGAGGAGCGAACTCTGGAAACACCATATATTTT.

The rearrangement links TRBV7-2 to TRBJ1-1; tentatively, D is TRBD1 (6 bases). Trimming cost V 0 bases and J 10 bases, with 21 bases left between them. Germline V gene data show CDR1 as SGHTA and CDR2 as FQGNSA. This CDR3 contains 16 residues. In DNA form, the CDR3 reads TGTGCCAGCAGCTTAGCCCTGGGTTTAACAGGGAGGGGAGCTTTCTTT. Amino acid sequence: CASSLALGLTGRGAFF.

This chain links TRBV11-2 with TRBJ2-7, with 10 bases aligning to TRBD2. V lost 6 bases to trimming and J lost 2 bases; unmatched junction nucleotides: 7. This CDR3 contains 15 residues. Looked up from germline, CDR1 is SGHAT and CDR2 is FQNNGV. CDR3 bases: TGTGCCAGCAGGGTGAGCGGGGGGGCCGCCTACGAGCAGTACGTC. Translation: CASRVSGGAAYEQYV.

This sequence joins TRBV5-4 and TRBJ1-4; 10 bases agree with TRBD1. The CDR3 totals 17 residues. Germline CDR1 is SGHNT and CDR2 is YYREEE (reference sequence). Losses at the gene ends were 4 bases for V and 4 bases for J; bases not matched to a gene: 10. The CDR3 DNA is TGTGCCAGCAGCCTCCGACAGGGGGCAAGCGTTAATGAAAAACTGTTTTTT. It specifies CASSLRQGASVNEKLFF.

This clone showed up just once. The chain joins TRBV27 to TRBJ1-2; D call uncertain. Germline assignment: CDR1 MNHEY and CDR2 SMNVEV (reference sequence). V lost 6 bases and J lost 8, with 16 bases in between. The CDR3 consists of 13 residues. The CDR3 spells CASREGSRKGYTF. The CDR3, as DNA: TGTGCCAGCAGGGAAGGGTCGCGGAAAGGCTACACCTTC.

This chain joins TRBV4-3 and TRBJ1-2; TRBD1 is a possible D gene (6 bases). Germline V gene lookup returns CDR1 LGHNA and CDR2 YSLEER. V dropped 1 base and J dropped 1 base, with 16 bases sitting between them. CDR3 length: 17 amino acids. The CDR3 sequence: CASSQGDTGDFNYGYTF. For the CDR3, the DNA is TGCGCCAGCAGCCAAGGGGACACGGGCGACTTTAACTATGGCTACACCTTC.

The J gene is TRBJ2-3, the V gene TRBV2; 11 bases line up with TRBD1. Germline CDR1 SNHLY, CDR2 FYNNEI. The CDR3 length is 16 residues. V was clipped by 5 bases and J by 3 bases; unmatched bases: 7. The CDR3 DNA reads as TGTGCCAGCAGTCCCGGGACAGGGGGTATGACAGATACGCAGTATTTT. Amino acids: CASSPGTGGMTDTQYF.

V gene TRBV6-1 combines with J gene TRBJ1-6; perhaps TRBD1 as D (5 bases). Trimming took off 3 bases at V and 11 bases at J, with 20 bases between the two ends. There are 16 residues in the CDR3. Germline V gene lookup returns CDR1 MNHNS and CDR2 SASEGT. Here the CDR3 DNA reads TGTGCCAGCAGTGACACGCCGGGACGGCCGGGAGCACCCCTCCACTTT. Amino acids: CASSDTPGRPGAPLHF.

With regard to this clone: Other nucleotide sequences in the sample specify the same CDR3. This sequence joins TRBV7-3 and TRBJ2-3; D is ambiguous. This CDR3 contains 12 residues. Between the trimmed V and J ends, which lost 5 bases and 2 bases, there was a span of 5 bases. The germline V gene encodes CDR1 SGHTA and CDR2 FQGTGA. The CDR3 here is CASSPNTDTQYF. Here the CDR3 DNA reads TGTGCCAGCAGCCCGAACACAGATACGCAGTATTTT. Looking up the rest from reference TRBV7-3 and TRBJ2-3 gives the full variable domain: GAGVSQTPSNKVTEKGKYVELRCDPISGHTALYWYRQSLGQGPEFLIYFQGTGAADDSGLPNDRFFAVRPEGSVSTLKIQRTERGDSAVYLCASSPNTDTQYFGPGTRLTVL.